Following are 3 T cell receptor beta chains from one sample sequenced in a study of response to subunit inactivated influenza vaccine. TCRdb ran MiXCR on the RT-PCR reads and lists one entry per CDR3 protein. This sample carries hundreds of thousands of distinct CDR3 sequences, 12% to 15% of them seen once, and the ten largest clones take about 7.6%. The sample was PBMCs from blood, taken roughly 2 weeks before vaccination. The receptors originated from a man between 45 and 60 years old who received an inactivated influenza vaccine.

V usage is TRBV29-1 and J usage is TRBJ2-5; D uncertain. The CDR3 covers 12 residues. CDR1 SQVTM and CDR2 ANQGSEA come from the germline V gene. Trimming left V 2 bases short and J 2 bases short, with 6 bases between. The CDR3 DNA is TGCAGCGTTGAAAGGCAGCAAGAGACCCAGTACTTC. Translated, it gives CSVERQQETQYF.

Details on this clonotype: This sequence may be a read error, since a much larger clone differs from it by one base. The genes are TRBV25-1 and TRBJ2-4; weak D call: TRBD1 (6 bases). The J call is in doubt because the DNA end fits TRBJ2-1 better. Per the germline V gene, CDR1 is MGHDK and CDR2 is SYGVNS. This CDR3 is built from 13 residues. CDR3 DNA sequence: TGTGCCAGCAGTGAGGGGGCCCGGTATCGTCAGTTCTTC. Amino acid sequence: CASSEGARYRQFF.

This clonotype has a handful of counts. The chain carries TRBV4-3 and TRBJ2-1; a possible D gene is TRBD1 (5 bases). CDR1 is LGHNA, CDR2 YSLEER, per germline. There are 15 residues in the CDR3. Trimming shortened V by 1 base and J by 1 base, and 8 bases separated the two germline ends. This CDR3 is CASSQGGQSYNEQFF. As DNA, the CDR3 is TGCGCCAGCAGCCAAGGGGGCCAGTCCTACAATGAGCAGTTCTTC.